The present T cell receptor (beta chain) was sequenced within a study of T-cell memory formation after mild COVID-19. TCRdb re-called the 5' RACE reads with MiXCR, one entry per CDR3 protein. The sample carries around 370,000 distinct CDR3 sequences, more than 20% recorded once. V lost 4 bases and J lost 5, with 6 bases in between. CDR1 is SGDLS and CDR2 is YYNGEE in the germline V gene. This CDR3 spans 12 amino acids. In this sample, this clonotype turned up a few times. This clonotype originated in an adult woman who had mild COVID-19 (a few samples of this study predate the infection). Cell type and time point are not known. The genes are TRBV9 and TRBJ2-2, with D hard to call. The sequenced material came from PBMCs or a T cell subset sorted from them (not recorded which). CDR3 amino acids: CASSPWTGELFF. CDR3 in DNA: TGTGCCAGCAGCCCTTGGACCGGGGAGCTGTTTTTT.